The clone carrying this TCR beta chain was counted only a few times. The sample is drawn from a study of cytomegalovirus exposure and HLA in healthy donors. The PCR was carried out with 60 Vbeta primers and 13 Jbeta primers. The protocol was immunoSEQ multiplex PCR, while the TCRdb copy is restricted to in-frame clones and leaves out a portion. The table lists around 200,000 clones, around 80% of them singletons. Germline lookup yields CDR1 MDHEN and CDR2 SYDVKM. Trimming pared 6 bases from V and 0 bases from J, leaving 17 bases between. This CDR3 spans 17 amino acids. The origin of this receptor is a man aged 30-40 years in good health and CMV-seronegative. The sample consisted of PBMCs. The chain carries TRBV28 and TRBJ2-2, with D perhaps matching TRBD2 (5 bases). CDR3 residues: CASSRWMSGPNTGELFF. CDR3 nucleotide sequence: TGTGCCAGCAGCCGCTGGATGAGCGGACCGAACACCGGGGAGCTGTTTTTT.